This T cell receptor beta chain was sequenced in a study of blood T cell repertoires in COVID-19. Looking at the study overall: Sites in the United States, Italy and Spain provided acute and convalescent COVID-19 samples. PBMCs, B-cell-depleted T cells, or T cells were the source of the cDNA or gDNA that made up the material.

Per the authors' pipeline: Estimates of nucleated cell counts were drawn from the amplification of reference gene primers. TCRdb keeps only in-frame clones here, not all; method: immunoSEQ multiplex PCR. Clone size and the V and J calls come from that table; the DNA yielded D and trimming. The data show some 60,000 clones, with approximately 78% seen just once and around 12% held by the top ten. This clonotype was sampled from a human donor in a cohort sampled during active COVID-19. Sequences were obtained from peripheral blood.

This CDR3 is CASSLGTRGLAYEQYF. CDR3 DNA sequence: TGTGCCAGCAGCTTAGGGACTAGAGGATTAGCCTACGAGCAGTACTTC. The V and J genes are TRBV7-8 and TRBJ2-7; TRBD2 matches 7 bases. Germline V gives CDR1 SGHVS, CDR2 FQNEAQ. V trimming: 1 base; J trimming: 2 bases; junction bases outside the gene matches: 8. This CDR3 has 16 amino acids.